The next 20 T cell receptor beta chains were all read from a single sample in a study of T-cell reconstitution after alpha-beta-depleted transplantation in children. Construction of the TCRbeta library involved unique molecular identifiers. A single record per CDR3 protein comes from TCRdb applying MiXCR to the PCR reads. The table shows fewer than 750,000 distinct CDR3 sequences, with under 30% occurring only once. The specimen was PBMCs, mostly from graft donor cells, collected 360 days after TCRalphabeta/CD19-depleted stem cell transplant. Receptors originate from a boy in the first two years of life who had a stem cell transplant for acute myeloid leukemia, so the T cells may come from the graft donor.

This sequence joins TRBV7-8 and TRBJ2-5; the D gene is possibly TRBD2 (5 bases). The V gene's germline CDR1 is SGHVS and CDR2 FQNEAQ. Trimming removed 5 bases from V and 1 base from J, with 11 bases in between. The CDR3 has 14 residues. DNA for the CDR3: TGTGCCAGCAGCCCTTATGCGGGCCAAGAGACCCAGTACTTC. Its translation is CASSPYAGQETQYF.

The chain has TRBV7-2 and TRBJ2-1; weak D call: TRBD2 (5 bases). V lost 1 base and J 7 bases, leaving 8 bases between the germline ends. Germline V gives CDR1 SGHTA, CDR2 FQGNSA. The CDR3 runs 13 residues. This chain's CDR3 is CASSLVRENEQFF. The CDR3 nucleotides read TGTGCCAGCAGCTTAGTTAGGGAGAATGAGCAGTTCTTC.

The rearrangement joins TRBV12-3 or TRBV12-4 to TRBJ2-6, with a tentative D call TRBD1 (5 bases). This CDR3 has 16 amino acids. V was clipped by 3 bases and J by 2 bases, with 11 bases between them. This chain's CDR3 is CASSFTQGTGANVLTF. CDR3 DNA: TGTGCCAGCAGTTTCACTCAGGGTACTGGGGCCAACGTCCTGACTTTC.

This clonotype was counted at least ten times. This sequence joins TRBV20-1 and TRBJ2-5, with TRBD2 matching over 12 bases. V was clipped by 6 bases and J by 4 bases; unmatched bases: 3. CDR1 and CDR2 from the germline V gene are DFQATT and SNEGSKA (reference sequence). There are 13 residues in the CDR3. CDR3 nucleotides: TGCAGTGCAAGGACTAGCGGGGTAGAGACCCAGTACTTC. Translating gives CSARTSGVETQYF.

This clonotype has only a few counts. The chain recombines TRBV6-5 with TRBJ1-3; 7 bases fit TRBD1. The V gene end was trimmed by 0 bases and the J gene end by 1 base; junction bases not matched to a gene: 6. Germline V lookup: CDR1 MNHEY, CDR2 SVGAGI. The CDR3 spans 17 residues. The CDR3 sequence is CASSYSAGQPSGNTIYF. The CDR3 nucleotides are TGTGCCAGCAGTTACTCGGCGGGACAGCCATCTGGAAACACCATATATTTT.

J is TRBJ2-5 and V is TRBV7-2, with 8 bases identical to TRBD2. The J segment lost 4 bases and the V segment lost 1 base, leaving 5 bases of the junction unmatched. The CDR3 has 15 residues. Germline V gives CDR1 SGHTA, CDR2 FQGNSA. CDR3 protein: CASSLVAGRAETQYF. In nucleotides, the CDR3 is TGTGCCAGCAGCTTAGTAGCGGGAAGGGCAGAGACCCAGTACTTC.

In its sample, this clonotype was seen a few times. This chain connects TRBV29-1 to TRBJ2-2; TRBD1 matches 10 bases. Germline lookup yields CDR1 SQVTM and CDR2 ANQGSEA. CDR3 length: 13 residues. V lost 6 bases, J lost 4 bases, and 2 bases stayed unmatched. The CDR3 region is CSVTGGVTGELFF. The CDR3 DNA follows: TGCAGCGTGACAGGGGGCGTCACCGGGGAGCTGTTTTTT.

This clonotype was counted only a few times. The V and J genes are TRBV25-1 and TRBJ2-7; 7 bases match TRBD2. Germline CDR1 MGHDK, CDR2 SYGVNS. The CDR3 has 13 residues. Trimming at V came to 2 bases and at J to 3 bases, leaving 1 base not matched to a gene. The CDR3 bases are TGTGCCAGCAGTGAAGGGGGGGGCTACGAGCAGTACTTC. Residues: CASSEGGGYEQYF.

V is TRBV7-2 and J is TRBJ1-4, with 7 bases aligning to TRBD1. There are 17 residues in the CDR3. V was pared by 6 bases and J by 6 bases, with 16 bases of the junction left unmatched. In germline, CDR1 is SGHTA, CDR2 FQGNSA. The chain's CDR3 is CASRPSWDRRLDEKLFF. Here the CDR3 DNA reads TGTGCCAGCAGGCCTTCGTGGGACAGACGATTGGATGAAAAACTGTTTTTT.

A few counts support this clonotype. The J gene is TRBJ2-7, the V gene TRBV11-2; 8 bases agree with TRBD1. CDR3 size: 14 residues. V was clipped by 5 bases and J by 2 bases; unmatched bases: 5. The V gene's germline CDR1 is SGHAT and CDR2 FQNNGV. This CDR3 is CASSRDRTTYEQYF. CDR3 nucleotides: TGTGCCAGCAGCAGGGACAGGACGACCTACGAGCAGTACTTC.

This clonotype has only a few counts. The chain has TRBV20-1 and TRBJ2-5; D not certain. The V end lost 3 bases, the J end lost 2 bases, and 4 bases lay between the germline ends. This CDR3 has 11 amino acids. Germline lookup yields CDR1 DFQATT and CDR2 SNEGSKA (reference sequence). CDR3 region: CSARKQETQYF. The CDR3 DNA is TGCAGTGCTAGGAAACAAGAGACCCAGTACTTC.

At least ten counts were recorded for this clonotype. The chain recombines TRBV7-8 with TRBJ2-2; the D gene is possibly TRBD2 (6 bases). The CDR3 is 15 residues long. The V gene's germline CDR1 is SGHVS and CDR2 FQNEAQ. V shed 1 base and J shed 5 bases, with 11 bases lying between them. The CDR3 sequence is CASSLGLGGTGELFF. The DNA for the CDR3 is TGTGCCAGCAGCTTAGGTCTGGGGGGAACCGGGGAGCTGTTTTTT. Combining the CDR3 with reference TRBV7-8 and TRBJ2-2 gives the whole variable domain GAGVSQSPRYKVAKRGQDVALRCDPISGHVSLFWYQQALGQGPEFLTYFQNEAQLDKSGLPSDRFFAERPEGSVSTLKIQRTQQEDSAVYLCASSLGLGGTGELFFGEGSRLTVL.

This clonotype occurred a few times. The CDR3 sequence is CASSYGQGDTEAFF. CDR3 DNA sequence: TGCGCCAGCAGCTACGGACAGGGGGACACTGAAGCTTTCTTT. This rearrangement joins TRBV5-1 to TRBJ1-1, with 10 bases aligning to TRBD1. V lost 3 bases to trimming and J lost 3 bases; unmatched junction nucleotides: 2. The CDR3 is made up of 14 amino acids. The germline V gene has CDR1 SGHRS and CDR2 YFSETQ.

CDR3 sequence: CASSPQRSNIQYF. Here the CDR3 DNA reads TGTGCCAGCTCACCACAGAGGAGTAACATTCAGTACTTC. The rearrangement joins TRBV18 to TRBJ2-4; D remains ambiguous. V lost 1 base and J 7 bases, leaving 8 bases between the germline ends. The CDR3 length is 13 residues. The V gene's germline CDR1 is KGHSH and CDR2 LQKENI.

With regard to this clonotype: At one boundary the junction diverges from the germline segment, which might be a read error. The V gene is TRBV20-1, the J gene TRBJ2-1; tentative D call: TRBD2 (7 bases). The CDR3 extends over 17 amino acids. Germline values: CDR1 DFQATT, CDR2 SNEGSKA (reference sequence). CDR3 protein: CCALTRDSGGLYNEQFF. For the CDR3, the DNA is TGCTGTGCTCTAACCCGGGACTCGGGGGGCCTTTACAATGAGCAGTTCTTC.

This chain joins TRBV9 and TRBJ1-2; weak D call: TRBD1 (5 bases). The CDR3 sequence is 13 residues long. Germline V gene lookup returns CDR1 SGDLS and CDR2 YYNGEE. Trimming shortened V by 0 bases and J by 5 bases, and 8 bases separated the two germline ends. DNA for the CDR3: TGTGCCAGCAGCGTAGTGGGGCGATATGGCTACACCTTC. Translation gives CASSVVGRYGYTF.

This clonotype has a handful of counts. This chain connects TRBV20-1 to TRBJ1-1, with 8 bases matching TRBD1. The CDR3 is 15 amino acids. Looked up from germline, CDR1 is DFQATT and CDR2 is SNEGSKA (reference sequence). The trim removed 0 bases at V and 6 bases at J, leaving 9 bases unmatched. CDR3 nucleotides: TGCAGTGCTAGAGATCTTCAGGGGGCTATGCCTGAAGCTTTCTTT. As protein: CSARDLQGAMPEAFF.

This clonotype was seen a few times. The V and J genes are TRBV10-3 and TRBJ2-5; weak D call: TRBD1 (5 bases). Germline assignment: CDR1 ENHRY and CDR2 SYGVKD. The CDR3 has 15 residues. The V end was cut by 3 bases, the J end by 7 bases, with 18 bases between. The CDR3 here is CAISDALDTQGTQYF. The CDR3 DNA sequence: TGTGCCATCAGTGATGCCCTTGATACCCAGGGGACCCAGTACTTC.

The chain is built from TRBV29-1 and TRBJ1-3; no clear D. V was clipped by 1 base and J by 5 bases, with 12 bases between them. The CDR3 extends over 14 amino acids. Germline CDR1 is SQVTM and CDR2 is ANQGSEA. The CDR3 region is CSVEGIGSRNTIYF. The CDR3, as DNA: TGCAGCGTTGAAGGAATAGGCAGTCGAAACACCATATATTTT.

This clonotype has ten or more counts. The J gene is TRBJ1-4, the V gene TRBV12-3 or TRBV12-4; 12 bases fit TRBD1. The CDR3 runs 15 residues. Trimming removed 7 bases from V and 8 bases from J; junction bases left unmatched: 8. The CDR3 coding sequence is TGTGCCAGCACCCGAACCGGGACAGGGGGCGAAAAACTGTTTTTT. Translating it yields CASTRTGTGGEKLFF.